The 31 T cell receptor beta chains below come from one sample, sequenced in a study of low-dose radiotherapy and immunotherapy resistance in tumors. Documented time point: before trial treatment. First-strand cDNA used TRAV- and TRBV-specific primers, covering alpha and beta chains. With a V-primer adapter and a constant-region primer, TCRs were amplified for roughly 18 PCR cycles. TCRdb re-analysed the reads in MiXCR, keeping a single row per CDR3 protein. The sample carries tens of thousands of distinct CDR3 sequences, about a quarter recorded once. This specimen consisted of PBMCs, obtained before treatment. The receptor set was obtained from a male donor with rectosigmoid adenocarcinoma.

This clonotype was counted at least ten times. The chain is built from TRBV7-2 and TRBJ1-6; D remains unclear. Germline assignment: CDR1 SGHTA and CDR2 FQGNSA. The CDR3 loop spans 18 amino acids. The V gene lost 7 bases and the J gene lost 8 bases, with 27 bases spanning the gap. The CDR3 loop is CASTERSIRRPTDSPLHF. Written as DNA, the CDR3 is TGTGCCAGCACAGAACGTAGCATAAGACGTCCGACGGATTCACCCCTCCACTTT.

On this clonotype itself: A far larger clone is just one base off, so this is likely a read error. The chain employs TRBV5-3 and TRBJ2-7, with TRBD2 matching over 15 bases. TRBV5-3 is designated an ORF whose function remains uncertain. CDR3 length equals 17 residues. CDR3 bases: TGTGCCAGCAGCTTGGTGGGACTAGCGGGAGGCTACAATGAGCAGTACTTC. Translated: CASSLVGLAGGYNEQYF.

This clonotype was detected many times. Written as DNA, the CDR3 is TGTGCCAGCAGTGTCCGGGACAGGGATACCTATGGCTACACCTTC. It specifies CASSVRDRDTYGYTF. The V gene is TRBV6-1, the J gene TRBJ1-2; 9 bases match TRBD1. CDR1 MNHNS and CDR2 SASEGT come from the germline V gene. The trim removed 4 bases at V and 4 bases at J, leaving 7 bases unmatched. The CDR3 runs 15 residues.

This clonotype was counted ten times or more. The V and J genes are TRBV12-3 or TRBV12-4 and TRBJ1-5, with 7 positions matching TRBD1. The CDR3 has 15 residues. Trimming took 5 bases from V and 1 from J; bases not matched to a gene: 5. CDR3 amino acids: CASSPTGTSNQPQHF. CDR3 nucleotides: TGTGCCAGCAGTCCGACAGGGACGAGCAATCAGCCCCAGCATTTT.

Regarding this clonotype: Given a far larger clone just one base away, this is likely a sequencing read error. The chain employs TRBV5-3 and TRBJ1-2; TRBD1 is a possible D gene (6 bases). TRBV5-3 is sorted into the ORF group, with uncertain function. The CDR3 contains 15 residues. V lost 8 bases to trimming and J lost 6 bases, with 23 bases between them. The CDR3 loop reads CASRTGTLTRDGYTF. For the CDR3, the DNA is TGTGCCAGCAGGACCGGGACACTAACTAGGGATGGCTACACCTTC.

The V call is TRBV25-1, the J call TRBJ2-1; 7 nucleotides line up with TRBD1. There are 15 residues in the CDR3. The V gene end was trimmed by 4 bases and the J gene end by 0 bases; junction bases not matched to a gene: 3. Germline V gives CDR1 MGHDK, CDR2 SYGVNS. CDR3 nucleotides: TGTGCCAGCAGTGCAAGGGACAGCTCCTACAATGAGCAGTTCTTC. This sequence encodes CASSARDSSYNEQFF.

This clonotype was detected ten times or more. This rearrangement joins TRBV19 to TRBJ2-5, with D possibly matching TRBD2 (5 bases). The V gene's germline CDR1 is LNHDA and CDR2 SQIVND (reference sequence). V shed 7 bases and J shed 4 bases, with 22 bases lying between them. The CDR3 length is 16 residues. The CDR3 region is CASTLRDGLLGETQYF. The CDR3 DNA follows: TGTGCCAGTACCCTACGGGATGGGTTATTGGGAGAGACCCAGTACTTC.

In this sample, this clonotype turned up many times. The chain links TRBV13 to TRBJ2-1, with D hard to call. The CDR3 spans 11 residues. Between the trimmed V and J ends, which lost 4 bases and 8 bases, there was a span of 6 bases. Germline CDR1 is PRHDT and CDR2 is FYEKMQ (reference sequence). CDR3 in amino acids: CASSSRYEQFF. The CDR3 DNA sequence: TGTGCCAGCAGCTCCCGCTATGAGCAGTTCTTC.

The J gene is TRBJ1-2, the V gene TRBV29-1, with D perhaps TRBD1 (6 bases). The germline V gene encodes CDR1 SQVTM and CDR2 ANQGSEA. V lost 4 bases and J lost 6, with 18 bases in between. The CDR3 runs 14 residues. CDR3 DNA sequence: TGCAGCGTTGTTAAGGGGGGGCAAGTTAATGGCTACACCTTC. This sequence encodes CSVVKGGQVNGYTF.

The chain joins TRBV28 to TRBJ2-7; D is ambiguous. The CDR3 length is 14 residues. The V end lost 2 bases, the J end lost 7 bases, and 15 bases lay between the germline ends. Germline-derived CDR1 and CDR2 are MDHEN and SYDVKM. The DNA for the CDR3 is TGTGCCAGCAGTTTAGTGGCCTTCCGTTCGGAGCAGTACTTC. Its protein is CASSLVAFRSEQYF.

This clonotype was picked up many times. The chain links TRBV28 to TRBJ2-5; perhaps TRBD2 as D (5 bases). Per the germline V gene, CDR1 is MDHEN and CDR2 is SYDVKM. The germline V and J ends were trimmed by 2 bases and 1 base, with 8 bases remaining between them. There are 14 residues in the CDR3. The CDR3 spells CASSLQRIQETQYF. The CDR3, as DNA: TGTGCCAGCAGTTTACAGCGGATCCAAGAGACCCAGTACTTC.

This clonotype was detected ten times or more. J is TRBJ1-6 and V is TRBV7-2; TRBD1 is a possible D gene (6 bases). Trimming left V 5 bases short and J 7 bases short, with 15 bases between. Germline assignment: CDR1 SGHTA and CDR2 FQGNSA. The CDR3 covers 15 residues. The DNA for the CDR3 is TGTGCCAGCAGCCCGGGGGGGCTAAAAAATTCACCCCTCCACTTT. Translated, it gives CASSPGGLKNSPLHF.

This clonotype was recorded many times. This sequence joins TRBV5-5 and TRBJ2-2; TRBD1 matches at 8 bases. The CDR3 has 17 residues. Germline CDR1 reads SGHKS; CDR2 reads YYEKEE (reference sequence). The V and J ends lost 0 bases and 6 bases, in that order; junction bases with no gene match: 10. The CDR3 sequence: CASSLALQGGWSGELFF. CDR3 DNA sequence: TGTGCCAGCAGCTTGGCCTTACAGGGGGGATGGTCCGGGGAGCTGTTTTTT.

This clonotype was seen many times. The CDR3 loop is CASSPTPISYNEQFF. CDR3 nucleotides: TGTGCCAGTAGTCCAACTCCGATCTCCTACAATGAGCAGTTCTTC. The chain couples TRBV19 to TRBJ2-1; D ambiguous. CDR1 and CDR2 (germline): LNHDA, SQIVND (reference sequence). V gave up 5 bases and J gave up 0 bases, with 11 bases separating them. This CDR3 contains 15 residues.

The rearrangement uses TRBV11-2 and TRBJ2-7, with 7 bases that match TRBD1. Per the germline V gene, CDR1 is SGHAT and CDR2 is FQNNGV. Trimming at V came to 2 bases and at J to 5 bases, leaving 9 bases not matched to a gene. The CDR3 spans 15 residues. As DNA, the CDR3 is TGTGCCAGCAGCTTAAGGAGACAGGGAAGCAACGAGCAGTACTTC. It yields the protein CASSLRRQGSNEQYF.

This clonotype was seen at least ten times. In DNA, the CDR3 is TGCGCCAGCAGTCAATCCGCCCCGGGACCAGCTCCATCCACAGATACGCAGTATTTT. It encodes CASSQSAPGPAPSTDTQYF. The chain recombines TRBV23-1 with TRBJ2-3; possibly TRBD1 or TRBD2 for D (5 bases each). TRBV23-1 carries the ORF label, with uncertain function. The CDR3 extends over 19 amino acids. The V end was cut by 0 bases, the J end by 2 bases, with 21 bases between.

This clonotype has a count of ten or more. This chain joins TRBV25-1 and TRBJ1-6; 8 bases map to TRBD1. The germline CDR1 and CDR2 sequences are MGHDK and SYGVNS. There are 15 residues in the CDR3. The V segment lost 6 bases and the J segment 3 bases; nucleotides outside the gene matches: 4. CDR3 region: CASRQDRGYNSPLHF. CDR3 sequence (DNA): TGTGCCAGCAGGCAAGACAGGGGCTATAATTCACCCCTCCACTTT. Drawing the rest from reference TRBV25-1 and TRBJ1-6, the complete variable domain is EADIYQTPRYLVIGTGKKITLECSQTMGHDKMYWYQQDPGMELHLIHYSYGVNSTEKGDLSSESTVSRIRTEHFPLTLESARPSHTSQYLCASRQDRGYNSPLHFGNGTRLTVT.

On this clonotype: This likely stems from a read error, as it lies one base from a far larger clone. The rearrangement joins TRBV5-4 to TRBJ2-1; D is possibly TRBD2 (6 bases). This CDR3 is 15 amino acids long. The V end was cut by 4 bases, the J end by 10 bases, with 21 bases between. Germline lookup yields CDR1 SGHNT and CDR2 YYREEE (reference sequence). The CDR3 region is CASSLGEGGPYEQFF. The CDR3 DNA follows: TGTGCCAGCAGCCTGGGCGAGGGAGGACCCTACGAGCAGTTCTTC.

The sample holds many counts of this clonotype. V gene TRBV24-1 combines with J gene TRBJ2-3; D remains unclear. CDR1 is KGHDR and CDR2 is SFDVKD in the germline V gene. CDR3 size: 13 residues. V lost 9 bases and J 2 bases, leaving 11 bases between the germline ends. The CDR3 here is CATSSGHTDTQYF. As DNA, the CDR3 is TGTGCCACCTCAAGTGGCCACACAGATACGCAGTATTTT.

This clonotype was counted many times. The rearrangement joins TRBV28 to TRBJ1-2; no clear D. Germline CDR1 MDHEN, CDR2 SYDVKM. The CDR3 extends over 13 amino acids. Trimming took off 3 bases at V and 0 bases at J, with 5 bases between the two ends. The CDR3 sequence is CASSLVANYGYTF. CDR3 coding DNA: TGTGCCAGCAGTTTGGTCGCTAACTATGGCTACACCTTC.

This clonotype was counted at least ten times. The chain combines TRBV5-1 with TRBJ2-7; D may be TRBD1 or TRBD2 (5 bases each). CDR3 length: 15 residues. Per the germline V gene, CDR1 is SGHRS and CDR2 is YFSETQ. Trimming removed 1 base from V and 3 bases from J, with 14 bases in between. This CDR3 reads CASSLYVGGGYEQYF. In nucleotides, the CDR3 is TGCGCCAGCAGCTTGTACGTTGGGGGTGGCTACGAGCAGTACTTC. The full variable domain, completed using reference TRBV5-1 and TRBJ2-7, is KAGVTQTPRYLIKTRGQQVTLSCSPISGHRSVSWYQQTPGQGLQFLFEYFSETQRNKGNFPGRFSGRQFSNSRSEMNVSTLELGDSALYLCASSLYVGGGYEQYFGPGTRLTVT.

This clonotype was detected many times. The chain employs TRBV29-1 and TRBJ2-5, with a weak D call TRBD1 (5 bases). Trimming removed 4 bases at V and 3 bases at J, with 6 bases between. Germline lookup yields CDR1 SQVTM and CDR2 ANQGSEA. CDR3 size: 11 residues. The DNA of the CDR3 is TGCAGCGTTGGCAGGGAAGAGACCCAGTACTTC. Amino acids: CSVGREETQYF.

This clonotype was recorded many times. The chain has TRBV6-6 and TRBJ2-2; D is perhaps TRBD1 (6 bases). From germline, CDR1 is MNHNY and CDR2 SVGAGI (reference sequence). V lost 6 bases to trimming and J lost 1 base, with 18 bases between them. This CDR3 is built from 17 residues. Here the CDR3 reads CASRPPDSEKNTGELFF. The CDR3 DNA reads as TGTGCCAGCAGACCCCCGGACAGTGAGAAGAACACCGGGGAGCTGTTTTTT.

This clonotype was seen repeatedly, ten times or more. The chain carries TRBV23-1 and TRBJ2-1; D perhaps matches TRBD1 (6 bases). TRBV23-1 is an ORF for which the function is uncertain. V dropped 0 bases and J dropped 0 bases, with 12 bases sitting between them. This CDR3 has 17 amino acids. As DNA, the CDR3 is TGCGCCAGCAGTCAATCGACCACAGGGAGCTCCTACAATGAGCAGTTCTTC. This sequence encodes CASSQSTTGSSYNEQFF.

This clonotype was recorded many times. This chain joins TRBV7-2 and TRBJ2-7, with TRBD2 matching over 13 bases. The CDR3 runs 16 residues. Germline V gene sequence: CDR1 SGHTA, CDR2 FQGNSA. V trimming: 3 bases; J trimming: 4 bases; junction bases outside the gene matches: 6. In DNA, the CDR3 is TGTGCCAGCAGCTTCCGGACTAGCGGGAGTTCTTACGAGCAGTACTTC. Translation: CASSFRTSGSSYEQYF.

Ten or more counts support this clonotype. The rearrangement links TRBV12-5 to TRBJ1-5; D ambiguous. Germline V gene lookup returns CDR1 LGHNT and CDR2 FRNRAP. The germline V and J ends were trimmed by 1 base and 5 bases, with 15 bases remaining between them. This CDR3 has 16 amino acids. The CDR3 protein is CASGLAADGLDQPQHF. DNA of the CDR3: TGTGCTAGTGGTTTGGCCGCGGACGGTTTGGATCAGCCCCAGCATTTT.

This clonotype was counted at least ten times. The chain employs TRBV6-2 or TRBV6-3 and TRBJ1-5, with 11 positions matching TRBD1. The ends lost 7 bases at V and 7 bases at J; junction bases unmatched: 18. This CDR3 has 18 residues. CDR1 and CDR2 from the germline V gene are MNHEY and SVGEGT. The CDR3 sequence: CASNPRQGQGGIRQPQHF. The CDR3 DNA sequence: TGTGCCAGCAATCCAAGGCAGGGACAGGGGGGCATTCGGCAGCCCCAGCATTTT.

This clonotype was observed many times. The rearrangement links TRBV12-3 or TRBV12-4 to TRBJ1-4, with a weak D call TRBD1 (5 bases). This CDR3 contains 13 residues. Trimming took 3 bases from V and 8 from J, leaving 10 bases between them. The DNA of the CDR3 is TGTGCCAGCAGTTTGCCAGGGAGGGAAAAACTGTTTTTT. This codes for CASSLPGREKLFF.

This clonotype was picked up many times. CDR3 region: CAVDSGSYEQYF. Here the CDR3 DNA reads TGTGCCGTCGACAGCGGCTCCTACGAGCAGTACTTC. The chain links TRBV7-3 to TRBJ2-7, with D possibly called TRBD1 or TRBD2 (5 bases each). The V and J ends lost 11 bases and 0 bases respectively, with 11 bases between them. From germline, CDR1 is SGHTA and CDR2 FQGTGA. CDR3 length: 12 amino acids.

The chain combines TRBV29-1 with TRBJ2-2; 10 bases are shared with TRBD1. The CDR3 spans 16 residues. Germline loops: CDR1 SQVTM, CDR2 ANQGSEA. The V gene end was trimmed by 6 bases and the J gene end by 5 bases; junction bases not matched to a gene: 12. CDR3: CSVDYTGTGVTGELFF. The DNA for the CDR3 is TGCAGCGTGGATTACACCGGGACAGGGGTGACCGGGGAGCTGTTTTTT.

As for this clonotype: This probably arose from a read error, given a far larger clone one base away. The rearrangement uses TRBV5-3 and TRBJ1-6; D ambiguous. TRBV5-3 falls under the ORF class, with uncertain function. The CDR3 runs 14 residues. The CDR3 here is CVSSPSSGISPLHF. The CDR3 DNA follows: TGTGTCAGCAGCCCGAGTAGTGGAATTTCACCCCTCCACTTT.